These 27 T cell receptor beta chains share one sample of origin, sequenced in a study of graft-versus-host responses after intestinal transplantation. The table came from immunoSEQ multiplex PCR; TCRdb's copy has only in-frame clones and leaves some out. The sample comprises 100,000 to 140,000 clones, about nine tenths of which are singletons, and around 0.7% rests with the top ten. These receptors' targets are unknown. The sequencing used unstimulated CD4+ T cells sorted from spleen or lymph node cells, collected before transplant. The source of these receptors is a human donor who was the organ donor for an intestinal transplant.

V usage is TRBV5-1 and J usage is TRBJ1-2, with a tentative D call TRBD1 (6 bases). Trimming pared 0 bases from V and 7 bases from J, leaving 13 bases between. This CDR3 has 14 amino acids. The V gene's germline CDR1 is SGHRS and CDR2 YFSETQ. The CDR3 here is CASSLEDRAIGYTF. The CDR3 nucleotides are TGCGCCAGCAGCTTGGAGGACAGAGCAATTGGCTACACCTTC.

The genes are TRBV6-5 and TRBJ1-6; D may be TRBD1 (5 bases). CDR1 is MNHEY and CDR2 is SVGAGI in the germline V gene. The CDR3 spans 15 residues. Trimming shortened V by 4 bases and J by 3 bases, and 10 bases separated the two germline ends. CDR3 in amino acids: CASSSRELYNSPLHF. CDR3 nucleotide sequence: TGTGCCAGCAGTTCCAGGGAGCTCTATAATTCACCCCTCCACTTT.

The CDR3 nucleotides are TGTGCCAGCTCACCATTCGACAGGGAAGAGACCCAGTACTTC. Its protein is CASSPFDREETQYF. This chain links TRBV18 with TRBJ2-5; 7 bases line up with TRBD1. J lost 3 bases, V lost 2 bases, and 3 bases had no gene match. The CDR3 runs 14 residues. From germline, CDR1 is KGHSH and CDR2 LQKENI.

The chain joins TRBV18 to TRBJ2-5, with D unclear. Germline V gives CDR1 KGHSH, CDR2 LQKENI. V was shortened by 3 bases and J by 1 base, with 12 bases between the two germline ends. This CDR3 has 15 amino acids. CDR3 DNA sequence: TGTGCCAGCTCACCGGGCCCCCGAGGCCAAGAGACCCAGTACTTC. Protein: CASSPGPRGQETQYF.

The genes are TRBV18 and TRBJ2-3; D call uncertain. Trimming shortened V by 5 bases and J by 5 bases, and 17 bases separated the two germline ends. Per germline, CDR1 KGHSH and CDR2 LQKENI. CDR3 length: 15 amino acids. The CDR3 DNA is TGTGCCAGCTCATCATCGACACTGCGTCAAGATACGCAGTATTTT. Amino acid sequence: CASSSSTLRQDTQYF.

The CDR3 sequence is CASSSDRGAFF. Written as DNA, the CDR3 is TGTGCCAGCAGTTCAGATCGGGGAGCTTTCTTT. V usage is TRBV2 and J usage is TRBJ1-1; D not resolved. This CDR3 is built from 11 residues. Between the trimmed V and J ends, which lost 5 bases and 10 bases, there was a span of 11 bases. The V gene's germline CDR1 is SNHLY and CDR2 FYNNEI.

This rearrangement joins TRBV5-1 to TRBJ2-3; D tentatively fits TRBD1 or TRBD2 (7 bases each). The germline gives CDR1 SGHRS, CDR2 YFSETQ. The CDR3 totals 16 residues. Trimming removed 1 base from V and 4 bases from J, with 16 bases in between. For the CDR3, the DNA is TGCGCCAGCAGCTTGCCTCCAGGGGGGGATGCAGATACGCAGTATTTT. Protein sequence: CASSLPPGGDADTQYF.

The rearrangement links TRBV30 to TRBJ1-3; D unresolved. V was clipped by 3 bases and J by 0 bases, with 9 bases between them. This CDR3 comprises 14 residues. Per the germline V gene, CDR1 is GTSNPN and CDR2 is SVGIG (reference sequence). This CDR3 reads CAWRPGNSGNTIYF. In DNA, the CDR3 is TGTGCCTGGAGGCCAGGCAACTCTGGAAACACCATATATTTT.

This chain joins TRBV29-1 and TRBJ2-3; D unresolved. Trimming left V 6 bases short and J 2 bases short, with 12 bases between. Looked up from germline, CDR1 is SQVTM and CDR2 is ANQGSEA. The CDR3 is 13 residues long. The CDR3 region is CSVGPVLTDTQYF. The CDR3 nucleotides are TGCAGCGTAGGCCCAGTACTCACAGATACGCAGTATTTT.

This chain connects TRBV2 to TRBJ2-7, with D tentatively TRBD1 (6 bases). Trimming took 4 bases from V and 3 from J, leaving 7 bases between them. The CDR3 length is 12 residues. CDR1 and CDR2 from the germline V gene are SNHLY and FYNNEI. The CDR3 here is CASSAQGYEQYF. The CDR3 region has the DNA TGTGCCAGCAGTGCACAGGGCTACGAGCAGTACTTC. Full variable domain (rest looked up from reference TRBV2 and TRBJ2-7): EPEVTQTPSHQVTQMGQEVILRCVPISNHLYFYWYRQILGQKVEFLVSFYNNEISEKSEIFDDQFSVERPDGSNFTLKIRSTKLEDSAMYFCASSAQGYEQYFGPGTRLTVT.

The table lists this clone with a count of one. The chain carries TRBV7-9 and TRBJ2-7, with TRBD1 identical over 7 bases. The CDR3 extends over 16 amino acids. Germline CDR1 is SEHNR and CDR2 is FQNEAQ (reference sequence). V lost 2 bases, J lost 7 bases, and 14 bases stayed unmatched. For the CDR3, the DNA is TGTGCCAGCAGCTTAAGTGGGAAAGGGGGCGCATCTGAGCAGTACTTC. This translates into CASSLSGKGGASEQYF. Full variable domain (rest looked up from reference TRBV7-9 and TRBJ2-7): DTGVSQNPRHKITKRGQNVTFRCDPISEHNRLYWYRQTLGQGPEFLTYFQNEAQLEKSRLLSDRFSAERPKGSFSTLEIQRTEQGDSAMYLCASSLSGKGGASEQYFGPGTRLTVT.

The CDR3 spells CASSPTGGFTEAFF. The CDR3 DNA reads as TGTGCCAGCAGCCCTACAGGGGGTTTCACTGAAGCTTTCTTT. The V and J genes are TRBV7-3 and TRBJ1-1; 8 bases map to TRBD1. The ends lost 5 bases at V and 4 bases at J; junction bases unmatched: 6. Germline V gene sequence: CDR1 SGHTA, CDR2 FQGTGA. The CDR3 has 14 residues.

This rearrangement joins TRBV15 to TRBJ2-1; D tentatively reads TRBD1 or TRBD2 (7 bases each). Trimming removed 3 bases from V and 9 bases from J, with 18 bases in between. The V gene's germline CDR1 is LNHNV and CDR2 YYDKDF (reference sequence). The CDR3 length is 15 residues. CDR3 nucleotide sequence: TGTGCCACCAGCAGCAGACAGGGAGGGGCCGTTGAGCAGTTCTTC. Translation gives CATSSRQGGAVEQFF. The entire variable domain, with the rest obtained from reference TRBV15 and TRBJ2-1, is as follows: DAMVIQNPRYQVTQFGKPVTLSCSQTLNHNVMYWYQQKSSQAPKLLFHYYDKDFNNEADTPDNFQSRRPNTSFCFLDIRSPGLGDTAMYLCATSSRQGGAVEQFFGPGTRLTVL.

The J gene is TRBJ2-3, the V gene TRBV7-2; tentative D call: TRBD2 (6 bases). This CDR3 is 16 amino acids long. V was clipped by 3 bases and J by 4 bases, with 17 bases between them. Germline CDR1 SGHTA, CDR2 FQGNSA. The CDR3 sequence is CASSLGSGLGADTQYF. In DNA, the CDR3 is TGTGCCAGCAGCTTGGGCAGCGGGCTAGGGGCAGATACGCAGTATTTT. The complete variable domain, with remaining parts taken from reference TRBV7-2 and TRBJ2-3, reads GAGVSQSPSNKVTEKGKDVELRCDPISGHTALYWYRQSLGQGLEFLIYFQGNSAPDKSGLPSDRFSAERTGGSVSTLTIQRTQQEDSAVYLCASSLGSGLGADTQYFGPGTRLTVL.

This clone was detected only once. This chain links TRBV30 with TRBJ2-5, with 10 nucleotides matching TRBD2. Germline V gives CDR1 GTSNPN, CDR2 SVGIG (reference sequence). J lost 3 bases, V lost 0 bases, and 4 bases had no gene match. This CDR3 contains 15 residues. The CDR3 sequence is CAWSVLAGQKETQYF. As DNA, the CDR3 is TGTGCCTGGAGTGTACTAGCGGGACAAAAAGAGACCCAGTACTTC.

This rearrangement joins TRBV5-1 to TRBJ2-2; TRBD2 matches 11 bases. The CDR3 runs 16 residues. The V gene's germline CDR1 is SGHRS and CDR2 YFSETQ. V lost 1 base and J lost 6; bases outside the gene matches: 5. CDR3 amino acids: CASSLITSGGAGELFF. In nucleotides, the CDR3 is TGCGCCAGCAGCTTGATAACTAGCGGGGGCGCCGGGGAGCTGTTTTTT.

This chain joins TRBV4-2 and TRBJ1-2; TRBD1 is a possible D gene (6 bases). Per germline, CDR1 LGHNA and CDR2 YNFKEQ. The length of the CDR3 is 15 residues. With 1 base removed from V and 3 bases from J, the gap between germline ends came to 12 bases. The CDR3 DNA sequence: TGTGCCAGCAGCCAAGCGGCAGGGGTGGACTATGGCTACACCTTC. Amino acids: CASSQAAGVDYGYTF.

Here the CDR3 DNA reads TGTGCCAGATCGAGCTCTGGGGCCAACGTCCTGACTTTC. As protein: CARSSSGANVLTF. The genes are TRBV2 and TRBJ2-6, with D hard to call. Germline CDR1 is SNHLY and CDR2 is FYNNEI. The V and J ends lost 9 bases and 0 bases respectively, with 6 bases between them. CDR3 length equals 13 residues.

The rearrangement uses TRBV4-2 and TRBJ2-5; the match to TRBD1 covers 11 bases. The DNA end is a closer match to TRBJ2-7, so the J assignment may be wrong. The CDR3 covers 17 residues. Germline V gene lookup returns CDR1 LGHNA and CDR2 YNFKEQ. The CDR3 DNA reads TGTGCCAGCAGCCAAGGTCGGACAGGGGGCATCTCCTACGAGCAGTACTTC. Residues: CASSQGRTGGISYEQYF.

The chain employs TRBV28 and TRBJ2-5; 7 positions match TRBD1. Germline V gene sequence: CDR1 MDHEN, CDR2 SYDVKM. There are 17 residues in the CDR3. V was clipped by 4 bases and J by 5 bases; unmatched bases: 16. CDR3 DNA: TGTGCCAGCAGTTCGACCTCGGGTAGGGGGCTAGGGGAGACCCAGTACTTC. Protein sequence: CASSSTSGRGLGETQYF.

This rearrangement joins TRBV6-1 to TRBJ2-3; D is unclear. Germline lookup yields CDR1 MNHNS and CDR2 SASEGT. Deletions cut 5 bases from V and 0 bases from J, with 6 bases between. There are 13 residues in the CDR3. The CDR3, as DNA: TGTGCCAGCAGTCCCGGTAGCACAGATACGCAGTATTTT. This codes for CASSPGSTDTQYF.

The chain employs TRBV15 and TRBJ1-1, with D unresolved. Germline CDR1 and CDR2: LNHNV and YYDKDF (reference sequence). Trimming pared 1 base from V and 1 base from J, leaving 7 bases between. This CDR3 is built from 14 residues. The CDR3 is CATSRVRSNTEAFF. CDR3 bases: TGTGCCACCAGCAGAGTCAGATCGAACACTGAAGCTTTCTTT. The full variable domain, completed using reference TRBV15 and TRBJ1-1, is DAMVIQNPRYQVTQFGKPVTLSCSQTLNHNVMYWYQQKSSQAPKLLFHYYDKDFNNEADTPDNFQSRRPNTSFCFLDIRSPGLGDTAMYLCATSRVRSNTEAFFGQGTRLTVV.

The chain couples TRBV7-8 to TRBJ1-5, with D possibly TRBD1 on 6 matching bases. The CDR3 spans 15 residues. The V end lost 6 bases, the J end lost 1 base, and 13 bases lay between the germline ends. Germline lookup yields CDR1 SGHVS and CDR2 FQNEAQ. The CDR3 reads CASSSGTSSNQPQHF. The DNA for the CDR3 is TGTGCCAGCAGTTCCGGGACATCGAGCAATCAGCCCCAGCATTTT. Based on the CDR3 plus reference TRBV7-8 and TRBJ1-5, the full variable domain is GAGVSQSPRYKVAKRGQDVALRCDPISGHVSLFWYQQALGQGPEFLTYFQNEAQLDKSGLPSDRFFAERPEGSVSTLKIQRTQQEDSAVYLCASSSGTSSNQPQHFGDGTRLSIL.

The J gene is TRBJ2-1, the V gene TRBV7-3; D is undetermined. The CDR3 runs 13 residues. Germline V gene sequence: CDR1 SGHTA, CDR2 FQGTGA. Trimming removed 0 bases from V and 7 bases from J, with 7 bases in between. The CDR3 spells CASSLTLGNEQFF. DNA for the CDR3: TGTGCCAGCAGCTTAACGTTAGGTAATGAGCAGTTCTTC.

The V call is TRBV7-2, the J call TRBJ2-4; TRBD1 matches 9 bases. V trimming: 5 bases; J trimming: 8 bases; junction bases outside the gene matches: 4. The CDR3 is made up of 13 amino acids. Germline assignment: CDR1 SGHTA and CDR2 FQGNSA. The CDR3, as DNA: TGTGCCAGCAGCACGGGACAGGGAGACATTCAGTACTTC. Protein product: CASSTGQGDIQYF.

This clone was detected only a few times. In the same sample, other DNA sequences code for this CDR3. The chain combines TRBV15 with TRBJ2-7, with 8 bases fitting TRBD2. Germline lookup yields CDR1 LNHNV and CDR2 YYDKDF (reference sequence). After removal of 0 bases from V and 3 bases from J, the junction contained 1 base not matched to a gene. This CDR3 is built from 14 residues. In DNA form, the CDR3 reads TGTGCCACCAGCAGAGAAACTAGCGGCTACGAGCAGTACTTC. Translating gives CATSRETSGYEQYF.

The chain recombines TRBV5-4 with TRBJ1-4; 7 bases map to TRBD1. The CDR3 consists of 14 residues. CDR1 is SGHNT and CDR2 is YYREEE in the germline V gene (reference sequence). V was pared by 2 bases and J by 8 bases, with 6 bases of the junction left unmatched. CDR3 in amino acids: CASSLTGVREKLFF. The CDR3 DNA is TGTGCCAGCAGCTTAACAGGGGTGCGGGAAAAACTGTTTTTT.